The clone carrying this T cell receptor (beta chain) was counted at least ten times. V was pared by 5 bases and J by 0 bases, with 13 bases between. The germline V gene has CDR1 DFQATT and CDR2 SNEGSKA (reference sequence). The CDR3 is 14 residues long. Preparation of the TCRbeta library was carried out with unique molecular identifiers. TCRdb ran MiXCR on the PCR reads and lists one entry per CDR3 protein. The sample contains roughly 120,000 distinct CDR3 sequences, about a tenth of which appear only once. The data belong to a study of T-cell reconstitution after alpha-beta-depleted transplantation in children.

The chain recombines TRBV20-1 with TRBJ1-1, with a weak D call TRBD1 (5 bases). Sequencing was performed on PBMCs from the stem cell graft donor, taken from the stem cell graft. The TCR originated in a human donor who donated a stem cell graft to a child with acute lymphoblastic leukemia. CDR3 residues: CSAPRGAMNTEAFF. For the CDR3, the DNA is TGCAGTGCTCCCCGAGGGGCGATGAACACTGAAGCTTTCTTT.